Below, one T cell receptor (beta chain) is given with its context. Its antigen specificity is not known. Base qualities were left out, and no much larger clone turns up one base away. The sample comes from a study of cytomegalovirus exposure and HLA in healthy donors (TCRdb year 2017). With regard to the full study: An earlier analysis of several hundred of the donors reported approximately 290 Gb of sequence data and roughly 110 million unique TCR beta sequences from 150 million to 200 million T cells. An early release covering approximately 600 HLA-typed donors comprised roughly 300 gigabases of sequencing data and 85 million to 100 million unique TCR sequences. Of the roughly 390 genotyped donors, around 81% fell in the genetic ancestry cluster associated with self-reported Caucasian donors. The aim of the study was to test whether cataloging public T cell receptors could identify signatures of past pathogen exposure. The study used immunosequencing to profile the T cell repertoires of under 700 subjects and linked those repertoires to cytomegalovirus serostatus. Besides the first cohort of about 730 subjects, a separate validation cohort made up of some 110 different subjects was used. To predict cytomegalovirus infection status, the study combined high-throughput TCR immunosequencing, statistical association of individual TCRs with disease status, and machine learning. A later analysis re-examined previously published TCR beta repertoires from more than 550 donors and added high-resolution HLA genotyping to investigate patterns of TCR occurrence. Rather than using new phenotypic data, the later analysis identified candidate immune exposures from TCR beta sequences and from how often those sequences occurred across donors. An earlier analysis of fewer than 750 of the donors used high-throughput TCR beta sequencing to judge whether each TCR beta V gene segment behaved as functional or pseudogenic. Donor age, sex, ethnicity and CMV serostatus were collected together with the repertoire data. Genome-wide SNP genotypes for about 65% of the roughly 700 donors were used in a later genetic analysis, which treated that subset as a discovery cohort. Every discovery cohort repertoire had been produced on one sequencing platform. Class I and class II HLA loci were covered by the typing at four-digit resolution. The number of typed donors differed by locus: about 620-630 for A, B, C, DRB1 and DQB1; roughly 510 for DQA1; about 600 for DPA1; and roughly 490 for DPB1. Four or five DR-DQ haplotypes were handled as single units for association and clustering, since linkage in the cohort was strong. On average, 235,054 unique TCR beta nucleotide sequences were sequenced per donor among several hundred genotyped donors of the cohort, with roughly 18% of those sequences being non-productive.

Findings and caveats that apply to the study as a whole: In a later genetic analysis, fewer N-insertions in productive TCRs were reported among donors in an Asian-associated ancestry cluster than the roughly 700-donor mean. The presence/absence analyses assumed that sequencing depth was roughly uniform across donors, and that assumption may not be true. A cluster of highly shared sequence variants was judged likely to represent a technical artifact of the sequencing pipeline. A further reported finding was that TCR beta sequences accurately predicted the HLA-A and HLA-B alleles for most subjects in the first cohort. The authors suggested that the approach could potentially be generalized to other disease states and immunological phenotypes. In this cohort, only TCR beta chains were sequenced, and detectable features were limited by the absence of alpha or paired-chain data. At a false discovery rate of 0.05, a later analysis linked some 17,000 TCR beta sequences to specific HLA alleles. An association between a missense DCLRE1C variant and V-gene and J-gene trimming of TCR beta chains was found in a later genetic analysis and replicated in an independent cohort. A few of the identified cytomegalovirus-associated TCR beta chains were confirmed in vitro to be specific for cytomegalovirus antigens. Linkage disequilibrium might explain the correlated functional status among segregating V segments, but an unknown experimental factor could not be excluded. Some IMGT-functional V segments, including TRBV6-2 and TRBV6-3, could not be told apart with the 87-base-pair reads, so those segments were excluded. According to a later analysis, TCR association rates differed among HLA loci, with DRB1 alleles showing the most associated TCRs and HLA-C alleles showing the fewest. Because counts were too low, some 17 rarely observed V segments, including chromosome 9 orphons, were excluded from the earlier analysis of about 500 of the donors. Most CMV-associated TCR beta chains appeared to be HLA-restricted in a later analysis, and the HLA associations seemed to be driven largely by CMV exposure. CMV serostatus was the only immune exposure information available for the cohort. The classifier was reported to diagnose cytomegalovirus status with high specificity and sensitivity in both the original cohort and the validation cohort. Most TCR sequences were observed very rarely across donors, whereas some public TCRs were present in many individuals. A total of some 180 TCR beta chains were listed by the study as associated with cytomegalovirus. Assigning TCR associations to individual alleles was difficult when HLA alleles, especially DR and DQ, strongly co-occurred. An earlier analysis of 450 to 750 of the donors showed that most TCR beta V segments appeared in productive rearrangements either about 87% or about 30% of the time, which broadly matched IMGT annotations. Because HLA typing was unavailable for some donors at each locus, only the typed subset was used in association tests. Compared with equally common non-associated chains, HLA-associated TCR beta chains in a later analysis were more clonally expanded and had lower generation probabilities. According to a later analysis, parvovirus B19, influenza, CMV and Epstein-Barr virus appeared linked to several top co-occurrence clusters.

The cohort comprised some 700 healthy bone marrow donors. At the time of sampling, every cohort member was nominally healthy, though immune exposures that went unrecorded were likely present. Of the 666 cohort members, roughly 290 had a positive CMV serostatus and just over 350 had a negative one, while no CMV serostatus was recorded for the donor. Each donor provided a peripheral blood sample, and peripheral blood mononuclear cells were used for TCR beta sequencing. Genomic DNA extraction from the blood cell samples was performed with the Qiagen DNeasy Blood Extraction Kit. Libraries were prepared through the immunoSEQ multiplex PCR assay. For the multiplex PCR, a mixture combining 60 forward primers for TCR Vbeta segments and 13 reverse primers for TCR Jbeta segments was used. A multiplex PCR assay on genomic DNA amplified the CDR3 region of rearranged TCR beta genes. The Illumina HiSeq System was used to sequence the amplified TCR beta libraries as 87-base-pair reads. The original methods were these. A later analysis counted about 80 million unique TCR beta chains across the 700 or so repertoires, and 10 million to 11 million of these chains were shared by at least two donors. To remove PCR and sequencing errors, raw reads were error-corrected and collapsed into unique sequences using a nearest-neighbor algorithm that merged closely related sequences. To assign V, D and J gene segments, CDR3 sequences were aligned to IMGT reference sequences. For a sequence to be retained, at least a six-nucleotide match to both a V gene segment and a J gene segment was required. A rearrangement counted as productive if the CDR3 had no stop codons and remained in frame with V and J, and every other rearrangement counted as non-productive. Following IMGT convention, CDR3 was defined as the stretch from the second conserved V-encoded cysteine up to the conserved J-encoded phenylalanine. The earlier analysis of about 590 of the donors excluded sequences that lacked an unambiguous match to a single V gene segment. In an earlier analysis of approximately 550 of the donors, V segments were called functional above 56.7% productive rearrangements and were called segregating when the between-donor standard deviation exceeded 5%. To diagnose cytomegalovirus status from the catalog of TCR beta chain sequences, a statistical classification framework was built. In a later analysis, TCR nucleotide sequences were compared against IMGT/GENE-DB human TR gene sequences so that V and J genes could be assigned. Using the TCRdist pipeline, a later analysis assigned CDR3 sequences along with most-parsimonious VDJ recombination scenarios. In a later analysis, each TCR beta chain was defined by its CDR3 amino acid sequence together with its V-gene family, and reads lacking a unique V-gene family were excluded. To address suspected cross-contamination and a sequencing artifact, a later analysis removed under 600 highly shared, low-generation-probability nucleotide sequences. For each public chain, a later analysis derived a clonal expansion index from normalized ranks of inferred template counts within each repertoire. In a later analysis, generation probabilities were computed using a VDJ recombination model fitted to out-of-frame rearrangements, and the results were checked against IGoR. In a later analysis, hypergeometric tests were used to score TCR-TCR, TCR-HLA and TCR-CMV co-occurrence, with a repertoire-size bias correction applied to TCR pairs. False discovery rates were estimated in a later analysis by permuting HLA or CMV assignments 20 times. A later analysis grouped co-occurring TCRs with DBSCAN, adding TCRdist sequence similarity when clustering within HLA-allele-positive subsets. For co-occurrence clustering, repertoires with fewer than 30,000 or more than 120,000 public chains were excluded, along with a handful of repertoires with anomalous nucleotide sharing. TCRdb took over this immuneACCESS table, retaining in-frame rearrangements with V and J assigned. Such tables are incomplete; in checked studies, under half of the missing clones stem from an unresolved V gene, and the remainder is unexplained. The D gene and trimming were derived from the DNA, and the V and J assignments and clone size from that table. Counted in this sample were about 120,000 clones; roughly 82% of them appeared once. The top ten clonotypes cover roughly 3.7% of the sample.

Trimming removed 4 bases from V and 0 bases from J, leaving 18 bases between the germline ends. CDR3 length: 17 amino acids, cysteine to phenylalanine. Just CDR3 DNA is preserved here, 51 bases in frame from base 1. Based on the germline V gene (reference sequence), the CDR1 and CDR2 sequences are LNHDA and SQIVND. The chain couples TRBV19 to TRBJ1-2; perhaps TRBD1 is the D gene, with 5 bases matching. The clonotype comes from a human donor in good health. Material: PBMCs. The CDR3 here reads CASSKSGRGPSNYGYTF. The nucleotides are TGTGCCAGTAGTAAGTCCGGGAGGGGCCCATCTAACTATGGCTACACCTTC.